The 20 T cell receptor beta chains given below trace back to one sample, sequenced in a study of cytomegalovirus exposure and HLA in healthy donors. Primers: 60 Vbeta forward and 13 Jbeta reverse. Measured with immunoSEQ multiplex PCR; TCRdb has only the in-frame clones, and not every one. The repertoire has 80,000 or so clones, about 80% of them found once; the top ten carry around 3.7%. Sequencing input: PBMCs. The receptor set was obtained from a man aged 40-49 years in good health and CMV-seronegative.

V gene TRBV18 combines with J gene TRBJ2-1, with a weak D call TRBD1 (6 bases). CDR3 length: 16 amino acids. Deletions cut 3 bases from V and 4 bases from J, with 16 bases between. Per the germline V gene, CDR1 is KGHSH and CDR2 is LQKENI. In DNA, the CDR3 is TGTGCCAGCTCACCTCGGACAGACCGAGGGTACAATGAGCAGTTCTTC. As protein: CASSPRTDRGYNEQFF.

This sequence joins TRBV7-2 and TRBJ1-5, with a possible D match to TRBD1 (5 bases). The V gene's germline CDR1 is SGHTA and CDR2 FQGNSA. The V end lost 2 bases, the J end lost 6 bases, and 17 bases lay between the germline ends. The CDR3 extends over 16 amino acids. The CDR3 nucleotides are TGTGCCAGCAGCTTAAATGACAGAGTACTCGGTCAGCCCCAGCATTTT. It specifies CASSLNDRVLGQPQHF.

V is TRBV10-3 and J is TRBJ1-1; D is undetermined. CDR3 size: 14 residues. Trimming stripped 2 bases from V and 1 base from J, with 8 bases between. Germline loops: CDR1 ENHRY, CDR2 SYGVKD. In nucleotides, the CDR3 is TGTGCCATCAGTGAGATGGCTGGGAACACTGAAGCTTTCTTT. Translated, it gives CAISEMAGNTEAFF.

The chain is built from TRBV19 and TRBJ2-1, with D tentatively TRBD1 (5 bases). The length of the CDR3 is 15 residues. Deletions cut 7 bases from V and 0 bases from J, with 13 bases between. Germline V CDR1 and CDR2: LNHDA, SQIVND (reference sequence). The DNA of the CDR3 is TGTGCCAGTAAACCGACAGTGAGCTCCTACAATGAGCAGTTCTTC. It codes for CASKPTVSSYNEQFF. The full variable domain, in which reference TRBV19 and TRBJ2-1 provide the parts outside the CDR3, is DGGITQSPKYLFRKEGQNVTLSCEQNLNHDAMYWYRQDPGQGLRLIYYSQIVNDFQKGDIAEGYSVSREKKESFPLTVTSAQKNPTAFYLCASKPTVSSYNEQFFGPGTRLTVL.

This clone has just a few counts. This chain links TRBV4-3 with TRBJ1-1; a possible D gene is TRBD1 (6 bases). CDR1 is LGHNA and CDR2 is YSLEER in the germline V gene. Trimming took 1 base from V and 2 from J, leaving 23 bases between them. The CDR3 spans 19 residues. CDR3 loop: CASSQGIRWRQDPNTEAFF. The CDR3 DNA reads as TGCGCCAGCAGCCAAGGGATCCGCTGGAGACAGGACCCTAACACTGAAGCTTTCTTT.

The chain combines TRBV7-9 with TRBJ2-7; 8 bases are shared with TRBD1. The CDR3 covers 15 residues. Germline V gene lookup returns CDR1 SEHNR and CDR2 FQNEAQ (reference sequence). With V trimmed by 1 base and J by 5 bases, 7 bases remained unmatched. Here the CDR3 DNA reads TGTGCCAGCAGCTTAGGGGACAGGAGACTCGACGAGCAGTACTTC. It yields the protein CASSLGDRRLDEQYF.

This clone was detected a few times. The chain joins TRBV14 to TRBJ1-4; possible D gene TRBD1, 6 bases. The germline V and J ends were trimmed by 1 base and 5 bases, with 14 bases remaining between them. This CDR3 comprises 16 residues. Looked up from germline, CDR1 is SGHDN and CDR2 is FVKESK. CDR3 nucleotide sequence: TGTGCCAGCAGCCAAGTTAGGACAGCGGACAATGAAAAACTGTTTTTT. Translation gives CASSQVRTADNEKLFF.

The chain couples TRBV5-1 to TRBJ2-5, with 7 bases lining up with TRBD1. Germline values: CDR1 SGHRS, CDR2 YFSETQ. The ends lost 5 bases at V and 5 bases at J; junction bases unmatched: 9. The CDR3 is 14 amino acids. The DNA for the CDR3 is TGCGCCAGCAGGGATGCAGGGGGTCTGGAGACCCAGTACTTC. This codes for CASRDAGGLETQYF.

The chain joins TRBV11-3 to TRBJ2-5; 8 bases align to TRBD1. V lost 4 bases, J lost 5 bases, and 6 bases stayed unmatched. CDR1 and CDR2 from the germline V gene are SGHNT and YENEEA. The CDR3 is 14 amino acids. The chain's CDR3 is CASSSGGSLETQYF. The DNA for the CDR3 is TGTGCCAGCAGCTCAGGGGGCAGTCTTGAGACCCAGTACTTC.

This clone was detected once. The genes are TRBV11-2 and TRBJ1-6; the match to TRBD1 covers 10 bases. This CDR3 contains 14 residues. The germline V gene encodes CDR1 SGHAT and CDR2 FQNNGV. V lost 6 bases and J lost 10; bases outside the gene matches: 6. The CDR3: CASRGQGIGSPLHF. DNA of the CDR3: TGTGCCAGCAGGGGACAGGGGATAGGGTCACCCCTCCACTTT.

The J gene is TRBJ1-2, the V gene TRBV7-2, with 9 bases identical to TRBD1. V was clipped by 2 bases and J by 7 bases; unmatched bases: 2. Germline values: CDR1 SGHTA, CDR2 FQGNSA. The CDR3 loop spans 13 amino acids. CDR3 sequence: CASSLNRGLGYTF. The CDR3 region has the DNA TGTGCCAGCAGCTTAAACAGGGGGCTTGGCTACACCTTC.

The gene calls are TRBV2 and TRBJ1-6; the D gene is possibly TRBD1 (6 bases). The CDR3 covers 14 residues. Trimming pared 2 bases from V and 5 bases from J, leaving 7 bases between. Germline V gene lookup returns CDR1 SNHLY and CDR2 FYNNEI. For the CDR3, the DNA is TGTGCCAGCAGTGAACAGGGGAATAATTCACCCCTCCACTTT. The encoded protein is CASSEQGNNSPLHF.

On this clone itself: One end of the junction fails to match germline, which may point to a read error. The chain links TRBV9 to TRBJ1-2; 9 bases agree with TRBD1. The CDR3 covers 15 residues. Germline V lookup: CDR1 SGDLS, CDR2 YYNGEE. The CDR3: CASRPGTGHNYGYPF. CDR3 DNA: TGTGCCAGCAGACCGGGGACAGGGCATAACTATGGCTACCCCTTC.

The genes are TRBV27 and TRBJ1-2; D is unclear. V was trimmed by 6 bases and J by 4 bases, leaving 15 bases between them. The CDR3 spans 14 residues. Germline CDR1 is MNHEY and CDR2 is SMNVEV (reference sequence). CDR3 sequence reads: CASSRSGLSYGYTF. The DNA of the CDR3 is TGTGCCAGCAGCCGGAGCGGTTTAAGCTATGGCTACACCTTC.

The V call is TRBV19, the J call TRBJ1-4; D call uncertain. The V end was cut by 6 bases, the J end by 8 bases, with 19 bases between. The CDR3 runs to 15 residues. The germline V gene has CDR1 LNHDA and CDR2 SQIVND (reference sequence). In DNA form, the CDR3 reads TGTGCCAGTAGCCCCGAGGCTCGACGGCTGGAAAAACTGTTTTTT. Its translation: CASSPEARRLEKLFF. The full variable domain, rest sourced from reference TRBV19 and TRBJ1-4, is DGGITQSPKYLFRKEGQNVTLSCEQNLNHDAMYWYRQDPGQGLRLIYYSQIVNDFQKGDIAEGYSVSREKKESFPLTVTSAQKNPTAFYLCASSPEARRLEKLFFGSGTQLSVL.

This clone has a count of ten or more. The chain carries TRBV5-1 and TRBJ1-4; D uncertain. The CDR3 spans 14 residues. Looked up from germline, CDR1 is SGHRS and CDR2 is YFSETQ. Trimming removed 0 bases at V and 8 bases at J, with 11 bases between. The CDR3 protein is CASSLGGPEEKLFF. The DNA of the CDR3 is TGCGCCAGCAGCTTGGGAGGGCCTGAGGAAAAACTGTTTTTT. Full variable domain (rest looked up from reference TRBV5-1 and TRBJ1-4): KAGVTQTPRYLIKTRGQQVTLSCSPISGHRSVSWYQQTPGQGLQFLFEYFSETQRNKGNFPGRFSGRQFSNSRSEMNVSTLELGDSALYLCASSLGGPEEKLFFGSGTQLSVL.

This clone came up a few times. V gene TRBV2 combines with J gene TRBJ2-5, with 7 nucleotides matching TRBD2. This CDR3 comprises 17 residues. The junction had 10 bases not matched to a gene; V was cut back by 1 base and J by 2 bases. Germline V CDR1 and CDR2: SNHLY, FYNNEI. Here the CDR3 DNA reads TGTGCCAGCAGTGAAGGATGGCGGGGGAATCGTCAAGAGACCCAGTACTTC. Its translation: CASSEGWRGNRQETQYF.

There are a few counts of this clone. The chain couples TRBV2 to TRBJ1-5, with TRBD1 matching over 7 bases. After removal of 5 bases from V and 7 bases from J, the junction contained 5 bases not matched to a gene. Germline V gives CDR1 SNHLY, CDR2 FYNNEI. The CDR3 totals 13 residues. The CDR3 here is CASSQGVGQPQHF. CDR3 nucleotide sequence: TGTGCCAGCAGTCAGGGGGTAGGACAGCCCCAGCATTTT. Full variable domain (missing parts from reference TRBV2 and TRBJ1-5): EPEVTQTPSHQVTQMGQEVILRCVPISNHLYFYWYRQILGQKVEFLVSFYNNEISEKSEIFDDQFSVERPDGSNFTLKIRSTKLEDSAMYFCASSQGVGQPQHFGDGTRLSIL.

The chain is built from TRBV6-1 and TRBJ2-5, with a weak D call TRBD1 (6 bases). The closer fit of TRBJ2-7 to the DNA end suggests the J call may be wrong. Germline CDR1 MNHNS, CDR2 SASEGT. CDR3 length equals 13 residues. CDR3 nucleotide sequence: TGTGCCAGCAGTGAAAACAGGGCCTACGAGCAGTACTTC. Translation gives CASSENRAYEQYF.

J is TRBJ2-7 and V is TRBV6-1; TRBD1 agrees at 9 bases. Germline V gives CDR1 MNHNS, CDR2 SASEGT. The V gene end was trimmed by 1 base and the J gene end by 4 bases; junction bases not matched to a gene: 5. The CDR3 runs 15 residues. The CDR3: CASSEGTGEGYEQYF. The DNA of the CDR3 is TGTGCCAGCAGTGAAGGGACAGGGGAGGGTTACGAGCAGTACTTC.